These T cell receptor beta chains were read from a single sample in a study of OX40 agonist ivuxolimab in advanced cancers. Using immunoSEQ multiplex PCR, the repertoire was profiled, and TCRdb retains in-frame clones only, with some absent. Here the sample spans some 140,000 clones, about 92% being singletons. The specimen was CD4+ or CD8+ T cells sorted from blood, collected in a trial of the OX40 agonist ivuxolimab. These receptors were taken from an adult with an advanced solid tumor such as melanoma, head and neck, liver or kidney cancer. Both conserved end residues are part of each CDR3. The D gene is left open where the match is weak. Clone size, where shown, is once, few, many, or a class for clones that have expanded.

J | V | D | length | size | DNA | CDR3
TRBJ1-1 | TRBV6-1 | - | 13 | - | TGTGCCAGCAGGAGGGCGGGGGGCACTGAAGCTTTCTTT | CASRRAGGTEAFF
TRBJ1-5 | TRBV5-4 | TRBD1 | 12 | - | TGTGCCAGCAGCTCACAGGGGCAGCCCCAGCATTTT | CASSSQGQPQHF
TRBJ2-7 | TRBV6-6 | - | 16 | once | TGTGCCAGCAGTTACCGGGTCTCCTCCAACTCCTACGAGCAGTACTTC | CASSYRVSSNSYEQYF
TRBJ2-5 | TRBV9 | - | 13 | - | TGTGCCAGCAGCGTAGCTCCCCAAGAGACCCAGTACTTC | CASSVAPQETQYF
TRBJ2-2 | TRBV7-3 | TRBD2 | 16 | - | TGTGCCAGCAGCTTAAGGGCTAGCGGAGCTACCGGGGAGCTGTTTTTT | CASSLRASGATGELFF
TRBJ1-5 | TRBV19 | - | 15 | - | TGTGCCAGTAGTATAGCCGTGTATAGCAATCAGCCCCAGCATTTT | CASSIAVYSNQPQHF
TRBJ1-5 | TRBV6-6 | - | 14 | - | TGTGCCAGCAGTGGAGGGGCCTTATACCAGCCCCAGCATTTT | CASSGGALYQPQHF
TRBJ2-5 | TRBV7-2 | - | 14 | - | TGTGCCAGCAGCTTAGCGGGACTTTCAGAGACCCAGTACTTC | CASSLAGLSETQYF
TRBJ2-7 | TRBV18 | TRBD1 | 14 | - | TGTGCCAGCTCCGGACAGGGTAACAATCGCGAGCAGTACTTC | CASSGQGNNREQYF
TRBJ2-7 | TRBV29-1 | TRBD2 | 11 | - | TGCAGCGCCGGGGGACTAGCAGGGCAGTACTTC | CSAGGLAGQYF
TRBJ2-5 | TRBV29-1 | - | 14 | - | TGCAGCGTTGAAAGCGGGCGCGCCCGGGGGACCCAGTACTTC | CSVESGRARGTQYF
TRBJ2-3 | TRBV6-1 | - | 10 | - | TGTGCCAGCGTCTCGGATACGCAGTATTTT | CASVSDTQYF
TRBJ2-6 | TRBV4-3 | TRBD1 | 19 | - | TGCGCCAGCAGCCAAGCAGGGGGTTTCGTGGGCTCTGGGGCCAACGTCCTGACTTTC | CASSQAGGFVGSGANVLTF
TRBJ1-6 | TRBV4-3 | - | 17 | - | TGCGCCAGCAGCCATCCCCCCGGGACACCGAATAATTCACCCCTCCACTTT | CASSHPPGTPNNSPLHF
TRBJ2-7 | TRBV13 | TRBD1 | 15 | - | TGTGCCAGCAGCCCGGGGACAGGGTACTCCTACGAGCAGTACTTC | CASSPGTGYSYEQYF